Presented here are 8 T cell receptor beta chains from one specimen sequenced in a study of blood T cells in healthy people across ages. Combining a sample-barcoded 5' primer with a J-beta primer mix, a second PCR ran for roughly 7 to 12 cycles. From the 5' RACE reads, TCRdb called clonotypes with MiXCR, one entry per CDR3 protein. The profile shows around 1,700,000 distinct CDR3 sequences, about 30% of them singletons. Sample: blood. The origin of the receptors is a young woman in good health.

This clonotype was seen just once. V is TRBV10-1 and J is TRBJ2-5, with D tentatively TRBD2 (6 bases). Looked up from germline, CDR1 is WNHNN and CDR2 is SYGVQD (reference sequence). The CDR3 has 14 amino acids. V was trimmed by 6 bases and J by 1 base, leaving 12 bases between them. For the CDR3, the DNA is TGCGCCAGCAGGTCCGGGACTCTCCAAGAGACCCAGTACTTC. As protein: CASRSGTLQETQYF.

The CDR3 region has the DNA TGTGCCAGCAGCCAAGAGGGCCAGGGACCCGAAAAACTGTTTTTT. The encoded protein is CASSQEGQGPEKLFF. The V and J genes are TRBV3-1 and TRBJ1-4; tentatively, D is TRBD1 (5 bases). This CDR3 spans 15 amino acids. Germline V gene sequence: CDR1 LGHDT, CDR2 YNNKEL (reference sequence). The V gene lost 0 bases and the J gene lost 8 bases, with 13 bases spanning the gap.

This clonotype was detected many times. This chain joins TRBV18 and TRBJ2-7; D may be TRBD1 (5 bases). Germline values: CDR1 KGHSH, CDR2 LQKENI. The V gene lost 3 bases and the J gene lost 9 bases, with 27 bases spanning the gap. The CDR3 runs 17 residues. CDR3 protein: CASSPSDSPTSPSGQYF. The CDR3 DNA reads as TGTGCCAGCTCACCTTCAGACAGCCCCACAAGCCCGTCCGGGCAGTACTTC.

The gene calls are TRBV21-1 and TRBJ2-3; the DNA was not compared with TRBD2, the D call given in the table. TRBV21-1 is noted as a pseudogene. The length of the CDR3 is 20 residues. The CDR3 DNA reads as TGTGCCAGCAGCGCGGGACTAGCGGGGGACATCAAAGGGGGGACAGATACGCAGTATTTT. Its protein is CASSAGLAGDIKGGTDTQYF.

This clonotype came up many times. V and J are TRBV29-1 and TRBJ2-7; either TRBD1 or TRBD2 may supply D (5 bases each). The length of the CDR3 is 14 residues. CDR1 and CDR2 (germline): SQVTM, ANQGSEA. Trimming took 7 bases from V and 0 from J, leaving 16 bases between them. The CDR3 loop is CSARDRPPSYEQYF. CDR3 DNA: TGCAGCGCTAGGGACCGACCACCCTCCTACGAGCAGTACTTC.

The chain employs TRBV12-3 or TRBV12-4 and TRBJ1-5; D remains unclear. The V end was cut by 4 bases, the J end by 6 bases, with 10 bases between. This CDR3 is built from 13 residues. The CDR3 bases are TGTGCCAGCAGTTCGGGTCGCAGTCAGCCCCAGCATTTT. It encodes CASSSGRSQPQHF.

This clonotype appeared many times. The chain employs TRBV7-3 and TRBJ2-1; 11 bases line up with TRBD2. This CDR3 has 15 amino acids. CDR1 is SGHTA, CDR2 FQGTGA, per germline. V lost 6 bases, J lost 7 bases, and 8 bases stayed unmatched. CDR3 in DNA: TGTGCCAGCAGTTTTAGCGGGGGGGCCTTGAATGAGCAGTTCTTC. Protein product: CASSFSGGALNEQFF.

The chain is built from TRBV20-1 and TRBJ2-1; 7 bases line up with TRBD2. V lost 2 bases and J lost 0; bases outside the gene matches: 7. The CDR3 runs to 16 residues. The germline gives CDR1 DFQATT, CDR2 SNEGSKA (reference sequence). Here the CDR3 reads CSARKRSGRSYNEQFF. The DNA for the CDR3 is TGCAGTGCTAGAAAGCGTAGCGGGCGCTCCTACAATGAGCAGTTCTTC.